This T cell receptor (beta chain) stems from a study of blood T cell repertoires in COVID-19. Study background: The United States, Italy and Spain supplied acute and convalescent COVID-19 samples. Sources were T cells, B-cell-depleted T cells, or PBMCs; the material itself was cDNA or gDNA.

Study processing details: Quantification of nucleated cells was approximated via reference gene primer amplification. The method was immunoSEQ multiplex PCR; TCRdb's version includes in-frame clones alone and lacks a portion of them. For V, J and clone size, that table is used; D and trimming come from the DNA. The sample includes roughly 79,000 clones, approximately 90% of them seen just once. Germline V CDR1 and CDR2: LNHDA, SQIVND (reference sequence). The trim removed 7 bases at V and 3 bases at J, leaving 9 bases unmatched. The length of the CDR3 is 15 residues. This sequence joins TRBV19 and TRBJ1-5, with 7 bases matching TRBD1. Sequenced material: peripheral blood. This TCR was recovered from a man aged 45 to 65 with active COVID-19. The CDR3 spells CASTSLGQYNQPQHF. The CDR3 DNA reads TGTGCCAGTACTTCACTGGGACAGTACAATCAGCCCCAGCATTTT.